Each of the 31 T cell receptor beta chains below was sequenced from the same sample in a study of OX40 agonist ivuxolimab in advanced cancers. Libraries were prepared by immunoSEQ multiplex PCR; TCRdb keeps only in-frame clonotypes and omits some of them. The sample carries 15,000 to 20,000 clones, roughly four fifths recorded once. Sequencing used CD4+ or CD8+ T cells sorted from blood, obtained in a trial of the OX40 agonist ivuxolimab. The receptor source for this set is an adult with an advanced solid tumor such as melanoma, head and neck, liver or kidney cancer.

The chain carries TRBV28 and TRBJ2-7; 15 nucleotides match TRBD2. The ends lost 5 bases at V and 4 bases at J; junction bases unmatched: 3. Germline V gives CDR1 MDHEN, CDR2 SYDVKM. This CDR3 region has 15 residues. The CDR3 bases are TGTGCCAGCAGTCCCGGGACTAGCGGGGGGTACGAGCAGTACTTC. Translation: CASSPGTSGGYEQYF.

The V and J genes are TRBV14 and TRBJ1-1, with D unresolved. Germline V gene data show CDR1 as SGHDN and CDR2 as FVKESK. Between the trimmed V and J ends, which lost 1 base and 1 base, there was a span of 4 bases. The CDR3 runs 13 residues. CDR3 sequence (DNA): TGTGCCAGCAGCCAAGGGGGGAACACTGAAGCTTTCTTT. Translation: CASSQGGNTEAFF.

The gene calls are TRBV10-1 and TRBJ2-7; no clear D. CDR1 and CDR2 from the germline V gene are WNHNN and SYGVQD (reference sequence). The V and J ends lost 8 bases and 3 bases respectively, with 20 bases between them. This CDR3 region has 15 residues. The CDR3: CASLPLPKTHYEQYF. CDR3 sequence (DNA): TGCGCCAGCCTTCCCTTGCCCAAAACGCACTACGAGCAGTACTTC.

The chain uses TRBV6-7 and TRBJ1-1; 7 positions agree with TRBD1. TRBV6-7 qualifies as an ORF whose function is uncertain. Trimming cost V 5 bases and J 6 bases; bases outside gene matches: 6. The CDR3 sequence is 13 residues long. CDR3 loop: CASSGLGGSEAFF. CDR3 DNA sequence: TGTGCCAGCAGTGGTTTAGGGGGCTCTGAAGCTTTCTTT.

The chain has TRBV5-1 and TRBJ1-6, with 9 positions matching TRBD1. Germline V gene lookup returns CDR1 SGHRS and CDR2 YFSETQ. The trim removed 3 bases at V and 7 bases at J, leaving 5 bases unmatched. This CDR3 is 15 amino acids long. The CDR3 spells CASSWGQGGNSPLHF. The DNA of the CDR3 is TGCGCCAGCAGCTGGGGACAGGGAGGAAATTCACCCCTCCACTTT.

The V gene is TRBV2, the J gene TRBJ2-1; 7 bases match TRBD2. Germline CDR1 and CDR2: SNHLY and FYNNEI. CDR3 length: 13 amino acids. J gave up 6 bases and V 6 bases, and 5 bases lay outside the gene matches. CDR3 sequence (DNA): TGTGCCAGCAGGCTAGCGGTATTCAATGAGCAGTTCTTC. Amino acids: CASRLAVFNEQFF.

V gene TRBV18 combines with J gene TRBJ2-3; 8 nucleotides line up with TRBD2. This CDR3 comprises 17 residues. Germline lookup yields CDR1 KGHSH and CDR2 LQKENI. Trimming took 0 bases from V and 2 from J; bases not matched to a gene: 7. The CDR3 DNA sequence: TGTGCCAGCTCACCACCTGGACTAGCAATAGCCACAGATACGCAGTATTTT. Translation: CASSPPGLAIATDTQYF.

The rearrangement links TRBV5-5 to TRBJ1-3; perhaps TRBD1 as D (6 bases). V was trimmed by 4 bases and J by 0 bases, leaving 14 bases between them. Germline V CDR1 and CDR2: SGHKS, YYEKEE (reference sequence). This CDR3 spans 16 amino acids. The CDR3 is CASSVGQSRSGNTIYF. CDR3 in DNA: TGTGCCAGCAGCGTCGGACAGTCCCGCTCTGGAAACACCATATATTTT.

The chain has TRBV5-1 and TRBJ1-3, with D unresolved. V was pared by 7 bases and J by 0 bases, with 14 bases between. Germline loops: CDR1 SGHRS, CDR2 YFSETQ. CDR3 length equals 15 residues. For the CDR3, the DNA is TGCGCCAGCCGCCGGGGTTACTCCTCTGGAAACACCATATATTTT. Protein sequence: CASRRGYSSGNTIYF.

The chain employs TRBV28 and TRBJ1-5; 10 bases fit TRBD1. V was pared by 6 bases and J by 6 bases, with 8 bases of the junction left unmatched. This CDR3 has 15 residues. Germline loops: CDR1 MDHEN, CDR2 SYDVKM. CDR3 loop: CASRSTGGGIQPQHF. CDR3 coding DNA: TGTGCCAGCAGGTCGACAGGGGGCGGGATTCAGCCCCAGCATTTT.

The chain links TRBV7-2 to TRBJ2-2; D uncertain. This CDR3 contains 15 residues. Germline V gene data show CDR1 as SGHTA and CDR2 as FQGNSA. V gave up 5 bases and J gave up 3 bases, with 13 bases separating them. For the CDR3, the DNA is TGTGCCAGCAGCGACCGACCGTCCTACACCGGGGAGCTGTTTTTT. Translating it yields CASSDRPSYTGELFF.

The CDR3, as DNA: TGTGCCAGCAGTGAAACGTGGGCCAACGTCCTGACTTTC. Amino acid sequence: CASSETWANVLTF. V and J are TRBV2 and TRBJ2-6; unclear D gene. V dropped 2 bases and J dropped 5 bases, with 4 bases sitting between them. The CDR3 has 13 residues. Looked up from germline, CDR1 is SNHLY and CDR2 is FYNNEI. Complete variable domain (other parts from reference TRBV2 and TRBJ2-6): EPEVTQTPSHQVTQMGQEVILRCVPISNHLYFYWYRQILGQKVEFLVSFYNNEISEKSEIFDDQFSVERPDGSNFTLKIRSTKLEDSAMYFCASSETWANVLTFGAGSRLTVL.

V usage is TRBV7-9 and J usage is TRBJ1-2; TRBD1 might be the D (5 bases). Trimming cost V 0 bases and J 8 bases, with 13 bases left between them. The germline V gene encodes CDR1 SEHNR and CDR2 FQNEAQ (reference sequence). The CDR3 covers 14 residues. The CDR3 here is CASSLALGGDGYTF. CDR3 DNA: TGTGCCAGCAGCTTAGCGCTGGGTGGGGACGGCTACACCTTC.

V is TRBV28 and J is TRBJ1-2, with TRBD1 matching over 7 bases. V was pared by 7 bases and J by 8 bases, with 7 bases of the junction left unmatched. The CDR3 sequence is 12 residues long. CDR1 MDHEN and CDR2 SYDVKM come from the germline V gene. CDR3 sequence reads: CASNPTGRGYTF. The CDR3 DNA follows: TGTGCCAGCAACCCGACAGGGAGAGGCTACACCTTC.

This clone was detected only a few times. The V and J genes are TRBV4-1 and TRBJ2-1, with 9 bases fitting TRBD1. Germline loops: CDR1 MGHRA, CDR2 YSYEKL. The junction had 18 bases not matched to a gene; V was cut back by 5 bases and J by 10 bases. The CDR3 has 17 residues. CDR3 DNA: TGCGCCAGCAGCTACAAGGCCGGGACAGGGCACCGGGGGGAGCAGTTCTTC. It translates to CASSYKAGTGHRGEQFF.

This clone showed up just once. The rearrangement joins TRBV5-1 to TRBJ2-3, with D hard to call. Germline CDR1 is SGHRS and CDR2 is YFSETQ. CDR3 length: 17 amino acids. V was clipped by 4 bases and J by 4 bases, with 22 bases between them. The CDR3 bases are TGCGCCAGCAGCCCGGTCCTCCGGGTAGTCGACGCAGATACGCAGTATTTT. Amino acid sequence: CASSPVLRVVDADTQYF.

A few counts support this clone. This chain joins TRBV6-1 and TRBJ1-1; D is ambiguous. Deletions cut 7 bases from V and 8 bases from J, with 17 bases between. The germline gives CDR1 MNHNS, CDR2 SASEGT. The CDR3 spans 13 residues. CDR3 sequence: CASTPSPPVEAFF. The CDR3 DNA reads as TGTGCCAGCACTCCTTCCCCACCTGTAGAAGCTTTCTTT.

The chain links TRBV5-3 to TRBJ2-5, with TRBD2 matching 9 bases. TRBV5-3 is an ORF for which the function is uncertain. The length of the CDR3 is 15 residues. The V gene end was trimmed by 4 bases and the J gene end by 5 bases; junction bases not matched to a gene: 9. Here the CDR3 DNA reads TGTGCCAGAAGCCCCCCGGGACTAGCAGGGGAGACCCAGTACTTC. This encodes CARSPPGLAGETQYF.

The chain is built from TRBV18 and TRBJ2-1; perhaps TRBD1 as D (7 bases). This CDR3 has 16 amino acids. Germline V gene sequence: CDR1 KGHSH, CDR2 LQKENI. V lost 1 base and J 5 bases, leaving 15 bases between the germline ends. The CDR3 region has the DNA TGTGCCAGCTCACCACAAGGGCAGGGGGGTCACAATGAGCAGTTCTTC. Translating gives CASSPQGQGGHNEQFF.

The chain is built from TRBV19 and TRBJ2-2; 12 positions match TRBD2. With 5 bases clipped from V and 6 bases from J, the junction kept 4 bases outside the gene matches. Germline-derived CDR1 and CDR2 are LNHDA and SQIVND (reference sequence). The CDR3 contains 15 residues. In nucleotides, the CDR3 is TGTGCCAGTAGTTCTAGCGGGAGGGGCGCCGGGGAGCTGTTTTTT. Amino acids: CASSSSGRGAGELFF. The variable domain in full, completed from reference TRBV19 and TRBJ2-2, reads DGGITQSPKYLFRKEGQNVTLSCEQNLNHDAMYWYRQDPGQGLRLIYYSQIVNDFQKGDIAEGYSVSREKKESFPLTVTSAQKNPTAFYLCASSSSGRGAGELFFGEGSRLTVL.

This chain links TRBV7-9 with TRBJ1-2; 7 bases are a match to TRBD1. Trimming removed 3 bases from V and 0 bases from J; junction bases left unmatched: 7. This CDR3 has 16 residues. Per the germline V gene, CDR1 is SEHNR and CDR2 is FQNEAQ (reference sequence). The CDR3: CASSLQGQLSNYGYTF. DNA of the CDR3: TGTGCCAGCAGCTTGCAGGGACAGCTTTCTAACTATGGCTACACCTTC. Complete variable domain (other parts from reference TRBV7-9 and TRBJ1-2): DTGVSQNPRHKITKRGQNVTFRCDPISEHNRLYWYRQTLGQGPEFLTYFQNEAQLEKSRLLSDRFSAERPKGSFSTLEIQRTEQGDSAMYLCASSLQGQLSNYGYTFGSGTRLTVV.

In DNA, the CDR3 is TGTGCCAGCCCCAGCCGATACAATGAGCAGTTCTTC. It specifies CASPSRYNEQFF. The chain combines TRBV6-1 with TRBJ2-1, with unresolved D. CDR3 length: 12 residues. V shed 8 bases and J shed 4 bases, with 9 bases lying between them. Germline V lookup: CDR1 MNHNS, CDR2 SASEGT.

The gene calls are TRBV10-1 and TRBJ2-1, with 8 bases lining up with TRBD2. CDR1 and CDR2 from the germline V gene are WNHNN and SYGVQD (reference sequence). Trimming removed 0 bases from V and 9 bases from J; junction bases left unmatched: 10. The CDR3 loop spans 16 amino acids. The CDR3 loop reads CASSESGGLGEGEQFF. DNA for the CDR3: TGCGCCAGCAGTGAGTCCGGGGGACTAGGGGAAGGTGAGCAGTTCTTC.

The V and J genes are TRBV5-1 and TRBJ2-7; D may be TRBD2 (7 bases). V gave up 0 bases and J gave up 3 bases, with 13 bases separating them. Germline assignment: CDR1 SGHRS and CDR2 YFSETQ. The CDR3 extends over 15 amino acids. The CDR3 loop is CASSLEGGTIYEQYF. The CDR3 region has the DNA TGCGCCAGCAGCTTGGAGGGGGGGACTATCTACGAGCAGTACTTC. The variable domain in full, completed from reference TRBV5-1 and TRBJ2-7, reads KAGVTQTPRYLIKTRGQQVTLSCSPISGHRSVSWYQQTPGQGLQFLFEYFSETQRNKGNFPGRFSGRQFSNSRSEMNVSTLELGDSALYLCASSLEGGTIYEQYFGPGTRLTVT.

The V and J genes are TRBV7-8 and TRBJ1-4, with D possibly being TRBD1 (6 bases). CDR1 and CDR2 (germline): SGHVS, FQNEAQ. The V end was cut by 5 bases, the J end by 8 bases, with 15 bases between. The CDR3 extends over 14 amino acids. CDR3 nucleotides: TGTGCCAGCAGCCCCAACAGGGTGGGGGAAAAACTGTTTTTT. Its protein product is CASSPNRVGEKLFF.

The V gene is TRBV27, the J gene TRBJ1-2; TRBD1 might be the D (6 bases). V lost 7 bases and J lost 8, with 23 bases in between. CDR3 length: 15 amino acids. Germline V gene sequence: CDR1 MNHEY, CDR2 SMNVEV (reference sequence). The CDR3 loop is CASIQSGTHKRGYTF. The DNA of the CDR3 is TGTGCCAGCATTCAATCCGGGACACATAAGCGGGGCTACACCTTC.

The rearrangement joins TRBV30 to TRBJ2-3; possibly TRBD2 for D (6 bases). Trimming stripped 0 bases from V and 1 base from J, with 11 bases between. Germline loops: CDR1 GTSNPN, CDR2 SVGIG (reference sequence). The CDR3 spans 15 residues. In DNA, the CDR3 is TGTGCCTGGAGTGTACTGGAGGGTGGCACAGATACGCAGTATTTT. Residues: CAWSVLEGGTDTQYF.

The chain joins TRBV2 to TRBJ2-7; a possible D gene is TRBD2 (6 bases). The V gene lost 4 bases and the J gene lost 3 bases, with 16 bases spanning the gap. CDR1 is SNHLY and CDR2 is FYNNEI in the germline V gene. The CDR3 loop spans 15 amino acids. The CDR3 DNA reads TGTGCCAGCAGTGTGGAGGGCCTACCTCTCTACGAGCAGTACTTC. This sequence encodes CASSVEGLPLYEQYF.

The chain is built from TRBV18 and TRBJ1-1; D might be TRBD1 (5 bases). V was pared by 10 bases and J by 2 bases, with 14 bases between. The CDR3 contains 13 residues. The germline CDR1 and CDR2 sequences are KGHSH and LQKENI. The CDR3: CATAIDRNTEAFF. The CDR3 coding sequence is TGTGCCACCGCCATAGACAGAAACACTGAAGCTTTCTTT.

The J gene is TRBJ2-2, the V gene TRBV19, with a possible D match to TRBD2 (6 bases). The CDR3 sequence is 16 residues long. Germline V gives CDR1 LNHDA, CDR2 SQIVND (reference sequence). Trimming stripped 3 bases from V and 4 bases from J, with 15 bases between. The CDR3 DNA follows: TGTGCCAGTAGTATCGGAGGGGTCTCCTTCACCGGGGAGCTGTTTTTT. Translated, it gives CASSIGGVSFTGELFF.

V usage is TRBV5-1 and J usage is TRBJ2-7; D possibly matches TRBD1 or TRBD2 (5 bases each). The V gene lost 4 bases and the J gene lost 0 bases, with 14 bases spanning the gap. This CDR3 region has 15 residues. The germline V gene has CDR1 SGHRS and CDR2 YFSETQ. CDR3 DNA: TGCGCCAGCAGCGGGGGACGTGCTAGCTCCTACGAGCAGTACTTC. Encoded protein: CASSGGRASSYEQYF.